The clone carrying this T cell receptor (beta chain) is termed medium-sized. The antigen is unknown. Amplification of TCR beta used genomic DNA extracted from peripheral blood. Rearranged V-D-J TRB sequences were amplified with a mixed TRB-A/B primer pool. TCRdb independently ran MiXCR on the multiplex PCR reads; one entry per CDR3 protein. The data show approximately 2,500 distinct CDR3 sequences, approximately 22% seen once. This sample stems from a study of T cell repertoires in aging, cancer and after chemotherapy. Study-wide background: Paired samples before and after chemotherapy came from glioblastoma patients receiving temozolomide-based therapy. The study, taken as a whole, reports: Median generation probability rose over the chemotherapy interval in each cancer cohort, suggesting rebound thymic output. No conclusions about immunological memory after chemotherapy can be drawn from the repertoire data.

The germline V gene has CDR1 SEHNR and CDR2 FQNEAQ (reference sequence). The CDR3 loop spans 16 amino acids. Trimming took off 1 base at V and 0 bases at J, with 10 bases between the two ends. The sequencing sample was made of blood. This receptor was identified in a human donor with a solid tumor. V is TRBV7-9 and J is TRBJ1-3; D is ambiguous. The CDR3 spells CASSLDARSSGNTIYF. The CDR3 DNA follows: TGTGCCAGCAGCTTAGATGCACGGAGCTCTGGAAACACCATATATTTT.